The 9 T cell receptor beta chains in this list originate from one sample, sequenced in a study of CD8+CD57+ T cells in acquired aplastic anemia. CD8+CD57+ cell expansion had been shown by flow cytometry in patients chosen for sequencing. It was genomic DNA that served as the template for profiling TCR beta VDJ and CDR3. In TCRdb, the reads were re-called with MiXCR into one record per CDR3 protein. Of 150,000 to 200,000 distinct CDR3 sequences in the sample, roughly 63% were seen once. Source material: sorted CD4+, CD8+, or CD8+CD57+ T cells (not recorded which) from PBMCs. Receptors originate from a human donor with aplastic anemia.

The chain has TRBV5-1 and TRBJ2-5, with 7 bases aligning to TRBD1. Per germline, CDR1 SGHRS and CDR2 YFSETQ. The length of the CDR3 is 16 residues. V dropped 1 base and J dropped 1; count of bases not matched to a gene: 7. CDR3 sequence: CASSLLQGDGQETQYF. CDR3 in DNA: TGCGCCAGCAGCTTGCTGCAGGGGGACGGCCAAGAGACCCAGTACTTC.

This rearrangement joins TRBV9 to TRBJ2-7; 8 bases agree with TRBD2. Germline CDR1 is SGDLS and CDR2 is YYNGEE. V gave up 0 bases and J gave up 6 bases; unmatched junction bases: 14. This CDR3 has 17 residues. The CDR3 DNA sequence: TGTGCCAGCAGCGTAGGTTTACTAGCGGAACCCGGGGGCGAGCAGTACTTC. It yields the protein CASSVGLLAEPGGEQYF.

A remark on this clonotype: As the CDR3 is not closed by the conserved phenylalanine or tryptophan, this likely results from a read error. The chain has TRBV6-5 and TRBJ2-3, with unresolved D. Germline V gene data show CDR1 as MNHEY and CDR2 as SVGAGI. Trimming took 0 bases from V and 1 from J, leaving 2 bases between them. The CDR3 extends over 13 amino acids. CDR3 DNA sequence: TGTGCCAGCAGTTACTCTGGCACAGATACGCAGTATGTT. It translates to CASSYSGTDTQYV.

This clonotype was observed a handful of times. This chain connects TRBV7-9 to TRBJ1-2; D ambiguous. The V gene lost 1 base and the J gene lost 4 bases, with 10 bases spanning the gap. The CDR3 is 14 residues long. Germline CDR1 SEHNR, CDR2 FQNEAQ (reference sequence). CDR3 region: CASSLEGWIYGYTF. CDR3 sequence (DNA): TGTGCCAGCAGCTTAGAGGGCTGGATCTATGGCTACACCTTC.

With respect to this clonotype: A much larger clonotype is one base distant, so this may be a read error. The rearrangement uses TRBV4-1 and TRBJ1-1, with 7 bases that match TRBD1. The CDR3 sequence is 12 residues long. The germline CDR1 and CDR2 sequences are MGHRA and YSYEKL. The CDR3 DNA sequence: TGCGCCAGCAGCCCTCACAGGGGTGAAGCTCTCTTT. It encodes CASSPHRGEALF.

This chain joins TRBV20-1 and TRBJ2-7; D gene uncertain. V was cut by 1 base and J by 2 bases, with 9 bases left in between. Germline V gene data show CDR1 as DFQATT and CDR2 as SNEGSKA (reference sequence). The CDR3 is 13 amino acids. The CDR3 DNA follows: TGCAGTGCTAGAGGGCAGGTGACCTACGAGCAGTACTTC. Protein sequence: CSARGQVTYEQYF.

In the case of this clonotype: This likely comes from a read error, as the CDR3 has no conserved phenylalanine or tryptophan at its end. It is unclear where the CDR3 begins or ends on the DNA, so no DNA is shown, and the CDR3 is as TCRdb lists it. The chain joins TRBV19 to TRBJ1-4; no DNA check was done on the table's D call, TRBD1. The CDR3 spans 11 amino acids, including both terminal residues. Germline lookup yields CDR1 LNHDA and CDR2 SQIVND (reference sequence). The CDR3 spells CASSIGGRGGY.

This chain uses TRBV5-4 with TRBJ1-1; D is uncertain. This CDR3 has 13 residues. Germline-derived CDR1 and CDR2 are SGHNT and YYREEE (reference sequence). The germline V and J ends were trimmed by 5 bases and 2 bases, with 10 bases remaining between them. The CDR3 DNA sequence: TGTGCCAGCAGATTGAACGTTAACACTGAAGCTTTCTTT. This sequence encodes CASRLNVNTEAFF. The whole variable domain, filled in from reference TRBV5-4 and TRBJ1-1, reads ETGVTQSPTHLIKTRGQQVTLRCSSQSGHNTVSWYQQALGQGPQFIFQYYREEENGRGNFPPRFSGLQFPNYSSELNVNALELDDSALYLCASRLNVNTEAFFGQGTRLTVV.

V is TRBV24-1 and J is TRBJ2-1, with a tentative D call TRBD2 (5 bases). Trimming removed 1 base from V and 9 bases from J, with 9 bases in between. This CDR3 has 13 amino acids. From germline, CDR1 is KGHDR and CDR2 SFDVKD. This CDR3 is CATSDLWAGEQFF. DNA for the CDR3: TGTGCCACCAGTGATTTATGGGCGGGTGAGCAGTTCTTC.